This T cell receptor beta chain was found in a study of CD8+ T cells in alopecia areata (dated by TCRdb to the late 2010s). About the investigation overall: The treated patients took part in an open-label pilot trial in which moderate-to-severe alopecia areata was treated with oral tofacitinib at 5 to 10 mg twice daily. The SALT score, which quantifies the percentage of affected scalp surface area, was used to measure disease severity in treated patients. Human TCRbeta sequencing covered scalp tissue and sorted CD4+ and CD8+ peripheral blood T cells from patchy and totalis/universalis alopecia areata patients and healthy controls. RNA was obtained with the PAXgene miRNA kit for fixed scalp, the miRNeasy kit for PBMCs, and the RNeasy kit for mouse skin. In both human patients and the C3H/HeJ mouse model, the study applied high-throughput TCRbeta sequencing to look at T cell clonal expansion in alopecia areata. Scalp clonality was compared among normal scalp (n=4), patchy alopecia areata scalp (n=8), and alopecia totalis/universalis scalp (n=8). TCRbeta CDR3 regions were amplified by immunoSEQ multiplex PCR with 35 Vbeta forward and 13 Jbeta reverse primers. Biopsies were taken from tofacitinib-treated patients at baseline and again at 4 and 24 weeks into treatment, and several of those patients also had a later scalp biopsy. Tofacitinib was given for 6 to 18 months, followed by 6 months of follow-up off drug to assess delayed response and recurrence.

On this clone itself: Its antigen is unknown. No base quality values were provided; no much bigger clone lies one nucleotide off.

The library was generated by the immunoSEQ multiplex PCR assay. For TCR sequencing, RNA was extracted from every sample and reverse transcribed into cDNA to serve as template. First-strand cDNA was synthesized using SuperScript III with a 2:1 mix of oligo-dT and random hexamers. Amplification bias was assessed with a synthetic immune receptor repertoire, and residual bias was removed computationally. Processing in the source paper ran as follows. Raw reads were preprocessed to remove errors, and CDR3 was defined according to IMGT conventions as the region from the conserved cysteine to phenylalanine. Clonality was calculated as 1 minus Shannon entropy normalized by log2 of the number of productive unique TCRs. Scalp TCRbeta sequences were cross-referenced with sorted blood CD4 and CD8 repertoires so that the CD4 or CD8 identity of scalp clones could be inferred. What TCRdb holds here is the immuneACCESS table cut down to in-frame rearrangements. Part of the clones is not present; checked against another copy, under half of the missing clones reflect an unresolved V gene, and the others are unexplained. V, J and clone size derive from that table, while D and trimming were established from the DNA sequence. Across this sample there are about 210,000 clones, with less than 50% seen only once. About 2.4% of the sample goes to the ten largest clones.

What the authors observed across the whole study: Scalp TCR repertoire analysis is complicated because resident alphabeta T cells in normal human skin are also sequenced, whereas mouse skin is dominated by gammadelta T cells. Because the treated cohort was small and had just a single nonresponder, larger studies are needed to establish links between baseline CD8+ expansion and response. With tofacitinib, both scalp clonality and the number of expanded CD8+ clones among the top 100 scalp clones went down significantly. Shared TCR sequences between patients were less evident than in mice, which may be partly attributable to HLA diversity in the patient population. During tofacitinib treatment, many expanded lesional clones stuck around in both scalp and blood, and this persistence may partly explain why relapse happens after treatment is stopped. Compared with normal scalp, lesional scalp had higher clonality and more expanded CD8+ clones, particularly in alopecia totalis/universalis, a pattern that suggests antigenic drive.

Read against the paper, the sample's treatment or condition label means: oral pan-JAK inhibitor, 5-10 mg twice daily. Lesional scalp punch biopsies and peripheral blood were collected from alopecia areata patients. PBMCs were separated by density centrifugation and stained for CD3, CD4 and CD8, after which CD4+ and CD8+ T cells were sorted on a FACSAria. The specimen was CD4+ T cells sorted from blood, collected around week 36, from a patient treated with tofacitinib. The receptor comes from a human donor with alopecia areata.

The nucleotides are TGCGCCAGCAGCTTTTCAAACGGGGAGACCCAGTACTTC. It codes for CASSFSNGETQYF. The receptor chain draws on TRBV5-1 and TRBJ2-5; the D gene identity is not certain. The CDR1 and CDR2 encoded by the germline V gene are SGHRS and YFSETQ. A distance of 10 bases separates the germline ends of V and J, which lose 2 bases and 5 bases respectively. Reading from cysteine to phenylalanine, the CDR3 counts 13 amino acids. Of the read, only the CDR3 DNA is kept; its 39 bases are in frame from base 1.